This T cell receptor (beta chain) was identified in a study of T cell clonality in common variable immunodeficiency. The protocol was immunoSEQ multiplex PCR, while the TCRdb copy is restricted to in-frame clones and leaves out a portion. The data list 40,000 to 45,000 clones, none observed once; around 9.3% falls to the top ten. Germline trimming cut 4 bases from V and 5 bases from J; bases unmatched to any gene: 10. This CDR3 contains 15 residues. Germline CDR1 reads KGHSH; CDR2 reads LQKENI. Broader study findings: Common variable immunodeficiency TCR beta sequences reportedly had fewer deletions and N-nucleotide insertions.

This clone came up a few times. Its antigen is unknown. With the read ending 3 residues before the CDR3 end, the germline J gene is used to fill in that end. The specimen was peripheral blood mononuclear cells. The chain links TRBV18 to TRBJ2-7; 8 bases fit TRBD2. The source of this sequence is a person aged 18 to 70 in good health. The CDR3 DNA, read in part, is TGTGCCAGCTCACTGAAGAGCGGGAGAGGGAACGAG. As protein: CASSLKSGRGNE. Given in full, the CDR3 is CASSLKSGRGNEQYF.